These 15 T cell receptor beta chains were sequenced from one sample in a study of cytotoxic CD8 clonotypes in ibrutinib-treated CLL. TCRdb keeps only in-frame clones here, not all; method: immunoSEQ multiplex PCR. Counted here are 65,000 to 95,000 clones, roughly 84% occurring once; the ten biggest clones make up about 5.8%. The input for sequencing was PBMCs, taken before ibrutinib treatment. The receptors stem from a human donor with chronic lymphocytic leukemia.

The chain combines TRBV7-9 with TRBJ1-1; D gene uncertain. Trimming stripped 0 bases from V and 5 bases from J, with 10 bases between. The CDR3 contains 14 residues. Germline-derived CDR1 and CDR2 are SEHNR and FQNEAQ (reference sequence). CDR3 loop: CASSLAVGWTEAFF. The CDR3 bases are TGTGCCAGCAGCTTAGCGGTAGGGTGGACTGAAGCTTTCTTT. Filled out from reference TRBV7-9 and TRBJ1-1, the complete variable domain reads DTGVSQNPRHKITKRGQNVTFRCDPISEHNRLYWYRQTLGQGPEFLTYFQNEAQLEKSRLLSDRFSAERPKGSFSTLEIQRTEQGDSAMYLCASSLAVGWTEAFFGQGTRLTVV.

The gene calls are TRBV15 and TRBJ1-1; perhaps TRBD1 as D (6 bases). The CDR3 is 17 amino acids. Trimming pared 1 base from V and 3 bases from J, leaving 18 bases between. The V gene's germline CDR1 is LNHNV and CDR2 YYDKDF (reference sequence). The CDR3 DNA is TGTGCCACCAGCAGAGTGGGGGGCTGGGGTTTGGACACTGAAGCTTTCTTT. Translating gives CATSRVGGWGLDTEAFF.

The rearrangement links TRBV4-1 to TRBJ2-2; maybe TRBD1 (6 bases). CDR1 and CDR2 from the germline V gene are MGHRA and YSYEKL. The CDR3 length is 13 residues. Trimming shortened V by 3 bases and J by 6 bases, and 8 bases separated the two germline ends. The CDR3 loop is CASSQGAPGELFF. The CDR3 nucleotides read TGCGCCAGCAGCCAGGGGGCCCCCGGGGAGCTGTTTTTT.

The chain uses TRBV29-1 and TRBJ2-3; TRBD2 matches at 9 bases. From germline, CDR1 is SQVTM and CDR2 ANQGSEA. J was trimmed by 2 bases and V by 2 bases; bases with no gene match: 14. This CDR3 contains 18 residues. CDR3 sequence reads: CSVEWGIAGALFTDTQYF. The CDR3 DNA sequence: TGCAGCGTTGAATGGGGGATAGCGGGAGCTCTTTTCACAGATACGCAGTATTTT.

The CDR3 coding sequence is TGCGCCAGCAGCTTGGTCGTTGGAGGAAGCTACCAAGAGACCCAGTACTTC. Protein product: CASSLVVGGSYQETQYF. The chain recombines TRBV5-1 with TRBJ2-5; D possibly corresponds to TRBD2 (5 bases). This CDR3 comprises 17 residues. Trimming took 0 bases from V and 0 from J, leaving 15 bases between them. The germline V gene has CDR1 SGHRS and CDR2 YFSETQ. Based on the CDR3 plus reference TRBV5-1 and TRBJ2-5, the full variable domain is KAGVTQTPRYLIKTRGQQVTLSCSPISGHRSVSWYQQTPGQGLQFLFEYFSETQRNKGNFPGRFSGRQFSNSRSEMNVSTLELGDSALYLCASSLVVGGSYQETQYFGPGTRLLVL.

This rearrangement joins TRBV18 to TRBJ2-5; the D gene is possibly TRBD1 (6 bases). Germline V gene data show CDR1 as KGHSH and CDR2 as LQKENI. V was clipped by 1 base and J by 5 bases, with 14 bases between them. The CDR3 has 15 amino acids. CDR3 loop: CASSPLPGDVETQYF. Written as DNA, the CDR3 is TGTGCCAGCTCACCACTTCCAGGGGACGTGGAGACCCAGTACTTC.

The CDR3 sequence: CASSLLGNTGELFF. The CDR3 DNA reads TGTGCCAGCAGTTTATTAGGAAACACCGGGGAGCTGTTTTTT. This chain uses TRBV28 with TRBJ2-2; D is uncertain. Trimming removed 1 base at V and 2 bases at J, with 5 bases between. The CDR3 runs 14 residues. In germline, CDR1 is MDHEN, CDR2 SYDVKM.

The chain carries TRBV19 and TRBJ1-1; 10 nucleotides line up with TRBD1. Germline loops: CDR1 LNHDA, CDR2 SQIVND (reference sequence). The length of the CDR3 is 13 residues. Unmatched junction bases numbered 4, after V lost 5 bases and J lost 7 bases. CDR3 sequence (DNA): TGTGCCAGTAGTCCGGGACAGGGGATTGAAGCTTTCTTT. Its translation: CASSPGQGIEAFF.

V is TRBV19 and J is TRBJ1-2; D not certain. Trimming took 11 bases from V and 14 from J, leaving 15 bases between them. CDR3 size: 9 residues. Germline CDR1 reads LNHDA; CDR2 reads SQIVND (reference sequence). CDR3 amino acids: CAAGTEVTF. CDR3 sequence (DNA): TGTGCCGCAGGTACGGAGGTTACCTTC.

The chain carries TRBV6-1 and TRBJ2-4, with 9 nucleotides matching TRBD1. The trim removed 4 bases at V and 3 bases at J, leaving 4 bases unmatched. Germline CDR1 is MNHNS and CDR2 is SASEGT. The CDR3 extends over 15 amino acids. CDR3 DNA sequence: TGTGCCAGCAGTGCCCCGACAGGGGGCAAAAACATTCAGTACTTC. Translating it yields CASSAPTGGKNIQYF.

V and J are TRBV19 and TRBJ1-3; D call uncertain. CDR3 length equals 17 residues. Trimming took 2 bases from V and 0 from J, leaving 14 bases between them. The germline V gene encodes CDR1 LNHDA and CDR2 SQIVND (reference sequence). The CDR3 loop is CASSISAVSSSGNTIYF. The CDR3 DNA sequence: TGTGCCAGTAGTATATCAGCAGTGTCGAGCTCTGGAAACACCATATATTTT.

This chain joins TRBV5-1 and TRBJ1-2; TRBD1 aligns across 7 bases. Germline trimming cut 4 bases from V and 2 bases from J; bases unmatched to any gene: 5. The germline CDR1 and CDR2 sequences are SGHRS and YFSETQ. The CDR3 totals 14 residues. Here the CDR3 reads CASSLRDSNYGYTF. Written as DNA, the CDR3 is TGCGCCAGCAGCCTCAGGGACAGCAACTATGGCTACACCTTC.

The genes are TRBV19 and TRBJ2-7; 9 nucleotides agree with TRBD1. This CDR3 is 15 amino acids long. Germline lookup yields CDR1 LNHDA and CDR2 SQIVND (reference sequence). V trimming: 5 bases; J trimming: 4 bases; junction bases outside the gene matches: 9. The CDR3, as DNA: TGTGCCAGTAGTCCCAGGGACAGGGCCATTTACGAGCAGTACTTC. Its protein is CASSPRDRAIYEQYF.

V and J are TRBV27 and TRBJ2-3; D not certain. Trimming cost V 3 bases and J 2 bases, with 9 bases left between them. The CDR3 runs 14 residues. Germline CDR1 is MNHEY and CDR2 is SMNVEV (reference sequence). CDR3: CASSFYSSTDTQYF. CDR3 DNA: TGTGCCAGCAGTTTTTACAGCTCCACAGATACGCAGTATTTT.

The chain carries TRBV5-5 and TRBJ1-2; unclear D gene. V lost 1 base and J 8 bases, leaving 12 bases between the germline ends. CDR3 length equals 13 residues. CDR1 and CDR2 (germline): SGHKS, YYEKEE (reference sequence). The CDR3 DNA is TGTGCCAGCAGCTTGTCCGGGGTTGGCGGCTACACCTTC. It translates to CASSLSGVGGYTF. The full variable domain, its missing parts supplied by reference TRBV5-5 and TRBJ1-2, is DAGVTQSPTHLIKTRGQQVTLRCSPISGHKSVSWYQQVLGQGPQFIFQYYEKEERGRGNFPDRFSARQFPNYSSELNVNALLLGDSALYLCASSLSGVGGYTFGSGTRLTVV.